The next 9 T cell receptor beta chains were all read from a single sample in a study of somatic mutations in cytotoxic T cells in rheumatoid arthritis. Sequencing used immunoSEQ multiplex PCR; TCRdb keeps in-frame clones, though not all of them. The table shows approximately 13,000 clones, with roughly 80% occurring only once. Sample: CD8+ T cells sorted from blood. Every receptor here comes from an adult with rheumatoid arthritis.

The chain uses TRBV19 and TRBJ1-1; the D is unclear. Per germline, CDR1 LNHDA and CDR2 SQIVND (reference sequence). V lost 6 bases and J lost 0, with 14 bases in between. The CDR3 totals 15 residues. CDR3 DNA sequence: TGTGCCAGTAGAGACCGGGCAACTTTGAACACTGAAGCTTTCTTT. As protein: CASRDRATLNTEAFF.

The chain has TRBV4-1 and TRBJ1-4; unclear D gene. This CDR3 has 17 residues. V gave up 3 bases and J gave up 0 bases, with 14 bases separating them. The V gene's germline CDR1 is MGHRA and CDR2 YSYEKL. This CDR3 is CASSHPPREATNEKLFF. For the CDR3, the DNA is TGCGCCAGCAGCCATCCCCCGAGGGAAGCAACTAATGAAAAACTGTTTTTT.

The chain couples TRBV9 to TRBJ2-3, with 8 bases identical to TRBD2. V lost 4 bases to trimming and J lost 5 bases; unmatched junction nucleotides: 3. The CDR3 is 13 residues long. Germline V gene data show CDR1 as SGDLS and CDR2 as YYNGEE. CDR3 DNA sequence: TGTGCCAGCAGCCCCGGGGGGGAAGATACGCAGTATTTT. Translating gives CASSPGGEDTQYF.

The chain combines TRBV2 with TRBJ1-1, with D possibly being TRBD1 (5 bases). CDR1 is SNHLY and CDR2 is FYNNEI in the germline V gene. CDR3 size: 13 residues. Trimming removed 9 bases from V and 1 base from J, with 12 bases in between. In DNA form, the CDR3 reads TGTGCCAGTCCGGGACCGAAGAACACTGAAGCTTTCTTT. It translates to CASPGPKNTEAFF.

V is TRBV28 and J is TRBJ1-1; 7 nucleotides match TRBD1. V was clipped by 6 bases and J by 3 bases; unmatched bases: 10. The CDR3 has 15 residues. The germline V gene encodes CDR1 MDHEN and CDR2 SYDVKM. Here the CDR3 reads CASSPPGGGYTEAFF. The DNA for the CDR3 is TGTGCCAGCAGCCCCCCCGGAGGGGGCTACACTGAAGCTTTCTTT.

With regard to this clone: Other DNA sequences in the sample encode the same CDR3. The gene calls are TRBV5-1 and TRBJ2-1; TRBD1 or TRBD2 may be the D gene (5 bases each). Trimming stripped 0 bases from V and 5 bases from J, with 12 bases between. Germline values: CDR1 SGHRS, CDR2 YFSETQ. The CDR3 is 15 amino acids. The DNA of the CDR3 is TGCGCCAGCAGCTTGGATCGGGGACGGAACAATGAGCAGTTCTTC. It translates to CASSLDRGRNNEQFF. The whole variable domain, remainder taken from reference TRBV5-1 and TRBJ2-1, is KAGVTQTPRYLIKTRGQQVTLSCSPISGHRSVSWYQQTPGQGLQFLFEYFSETQRNKGNFPGRFSGRQFSNSRSEMNVSTLELGDSALYLCASSLDRGRNNEQFFGPGTRLTVL.

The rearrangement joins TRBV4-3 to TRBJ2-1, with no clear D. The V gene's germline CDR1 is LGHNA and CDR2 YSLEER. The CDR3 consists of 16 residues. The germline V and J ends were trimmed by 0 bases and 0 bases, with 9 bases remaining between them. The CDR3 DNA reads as TGCGCCAGCAGCCAAGAATTGGTTAGCTCCTACAATGAGCAGTTCTTC. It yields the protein CASSQELVSSYNEQFF.

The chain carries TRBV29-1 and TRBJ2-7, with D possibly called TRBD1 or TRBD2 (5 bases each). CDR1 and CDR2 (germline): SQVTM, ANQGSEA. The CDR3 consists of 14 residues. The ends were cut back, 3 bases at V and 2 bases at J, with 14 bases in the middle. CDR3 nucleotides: TGCAGCGTTGAGATCCCGGGACGGACCTACGAGCAGTACTTC. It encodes CSVEIPGRTYEQYF.

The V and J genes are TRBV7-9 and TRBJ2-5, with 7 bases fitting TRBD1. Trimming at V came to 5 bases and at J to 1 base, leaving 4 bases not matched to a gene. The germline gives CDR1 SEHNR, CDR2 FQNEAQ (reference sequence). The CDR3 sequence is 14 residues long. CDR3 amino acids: CASSLGTAQETQYF. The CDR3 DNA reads TGTGCCAGCAGCCTAGGGACAGCCCAAGAGACCCAGTACTTC. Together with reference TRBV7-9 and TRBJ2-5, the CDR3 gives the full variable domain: DTGVSQNPRHKITKRGQNVTFRCDPISEHNRLYWYRQTLGQGPEFLTYFQNEAQLEKSRLLSDRFSAERPKGSFSTLEIQRTEQGDSAMYLCASSLGTAQETQYFGPGTRLLVL.